This passage covers 2 T cell receptor beta chains from one sample sequenced in a study of human T cells and chemical hapten exposure. TCRdb ran MiXCR on the RACE reads and lists one entry per CDR3 protein. The profile shows under 450,000 distinct CDR3 sequences, under 6.5% of them singletons. Time point meaning: patch test 2, 6 weeks after DPC sensitization. Treatment: therapeutic diphenylcyclopropenone sensitization with weekly scalp DPC. Sequencing was performed on whole blood, taken in connection with sensitization to the hapten diphenylcyclopropenone (DPC). These receptors were collected from a woman under 30 with alopecia areata. Some clones in this sample may be carry-over from other donors' samples.

This rearrangement joins TRBV20-1 to TRBJ2-3, with 7 nucleotides matching TRBD1. The CDR3 has 15 residues. The germline V gene has CDR1 DFQATT and CDR2 SNEGSKA (reference sequence). V was clipped by 3 bases and J by 0 bases; unmatched bases: 6. In nucleotides, the CDR3 is TGCAGTGCTAGCCATAGGACAGGTAGCACAGATACGCAGTATTTT. It encodes CSASHRTGSTDTQYF.

Here the CDR3 DNA reads TGTGCCAGCTCGGAGGTCCCCGAGGGACTAGGCTTCACAGATACGCAGTATTTT. It specifies CASSEVPEGLGFTDTQYF. The chain is built from TRBV18 and TRBJ2-3; 8 nucleotides align to TRBD2. There are 18 residues in the CDR3. Trimming cost V 6 bases and J 2 bases; bases outside gene matches: 16. Germline V lookup: CDR1 KGHSH, CDR2 LQKENI.